This is a list of T cell receptor beta chains from one sample in a study of OX40 agonist ivuxolimab in advanced cancers. The repertoire was sequenced with immunoSEQ multiplex PCR; TCRdb's copy has only in-frame clones and lacks some. The sample yields 90,000 to 120,000 clones, 91% seen once. The source material was CD4+ or CD8+ T cells sorted from blood, sampled in a trial of the OX40 agonist ivuxolimab. The source is an adult with an advanced solid tumor such as melanoma, head and neck, liver or kidney cancer. Both conserved end residues are part of each CDR3. A D gene is named only where the DNA matches it firmly. The size field is filled for only some rows; it gives once, few, many or a size class.

clone_size	j_call	v_call	d_call	cdr3_nt	cdr3_aa
.	TRBJ2-7	TRBV6-1	.	TGTGCCAGCAGGATGGACGGCCGCGGGGACGAGCAGTACTTC	CASRMDGRGDEQYF
.	TRBJ2-5	TRBV5-5	.	TGTGCCAGCAGCCCCAAGAACAGCAAGAGCTACCAAGAGACCCAGTACTTC	CASSPKNSKSYQETQYF
.	TRBJ2-3	TRBV5-6	TRBD1	TGTGCCAGCAGCTTGTTGACCGGGACAGGGGGCTTAGATACGCAGTATTTT	CASSLLTGTGGLDTQYF
.	TRBJ1-1	TRBV19	TRBD1	TGTGCCAGTAGTACACCGGAGGGGGCCGCCACTGAAGCTTTCTTT	CASSTPEGAATEAFF
.	TRBJ1-4	TRBV25-1	.	TGTGCCAGCACTGGAACAGGCGAGGGTGAAAAACTGTTTTTT	CASTGTGEGEKLFF
.	TRBJ1-5	TRBV6-5	.	TGTGCCAGCAGTGGCGGCCTATTCAATCAGCCCCAGCATTTT	CASSGGLFNQPQHF
.	TRBJ2-7	TRBV18	TRBD2	TGTGCCAGCTCGCTGGGAGCGGGGGGGCGTGTCTACGAGCAGTACTTC	CASSLGAGGRVYEQYF
.	TRBJ1-1	TRBV19	.	TGTGCCAGTAACGGCAGGGACACTGAAGCTTTCTTT	CASNGRDTEAFF
.	TRBJ2-1	TRBV5-1	TRBD2	TGCGCCAGCAGCTTGGGTAGCGGGGTTTACAATGAGCAGTTCTTC	CASSLGSGVYNEQFF
.	TRBJ1-2	TRBV7-9	TRBD1	TGTGCCAGCAGCAAAATTGGGACAGGGGATAATGGCTACACCTTC	CASSKIGTGDNGYTF
.	TRBJ2-1	TRBV2	TRBD2	TGTGCCAGCACCCGGGGACTAGCGGACAACAATGAGCAGTTCTTC	CASTRGLADNNEQFF
.	TRBJ1-6	TRBV5-5	TRBD1	TGTGCCAGCAGCTTGGCCGGGAGGACAGGGGGTTCACCCCTCCACTTT	CASSLAGRTGGSPLHF
.	TRBJ2-5	TRBV12-5	.	TGTGCTAGTGGTTTGGGTGAGGAGACCCAGTACTTC	CASGLGEETQYF
.	TRBJ2-4	TRBV2	.	TGTGCCAGCAGTGAGGAACTTTTGGGCAAAAACATTCAGTACTTC	CASSEELLGKNIQYF
.	TRBJ2-7	TRBV27	TRBD2	TGTGCCAGCCATCAGGGACTAGCGGGAGGGCTCTCCTACGAGCAGTACTTC	CASHQGLAGGLSYEQYF
.	TRBJ2-7	TRBV10-3	TRBD1	TGTGCCATCAGTCCGGGACAGGGTGGCTACGAGCAGTACTTC	CAISPGQGGYEQYF
.	TRBJ2-7	TRBV6-5	TRBD2	TGTGCCAGCAGGTCTAGCGGTCAAAACGAGCAGTACTTC	CASRSSGQNEQYF
.	TRBJ2-7	TRBV6-5	TRBD2	TGTGCCAGCAGTGAACTAGCGGGGGTCTACGAGCAGTACTTC	CASSELAGVYEQYF
.	TRBJ2-2	TRBV9	TRBD2	TGTGCCAGCAGCGTAGGCGGGAGGGCTTCCGGGGAGCTGTTTTTT	CASSVGGRASGELFF
.	TRBJ1-5	TRBV6-1	.	TGTGCCAGCAGTGAATCTTACCGTAGCAATCAGCCCCAGCATTTT	CASSESYRSNQPQHF
.	TRBJ2-3	TRBV5-4	TRBD2	TGTGCCAGCAGCCCCGGGACTAGCCCAGATACGCAGTATTTT	CASSPGTSPDTQYF
.	TRBJ2-7	TRBV29-1	.	TGCAGCGTTGCTTGGACTGCCTCCTACGAGCAGTACTTC	CSVAWTASYEQYF
once	TRBJ1-5	TRBV7-9	TRBD1	TGTGCCAGCAGCTTAGGACAACTGGACAGGATCAATCAGCCCCAGCATTTT	CASSLGQLDRINQPQHF
once	TRBJ2-1	TRBV7-6	.	TGTGCCAGCAGCTTAGCGGGGGGACACAATGAGCAGTTCTTC	CASSLAGGHNEQFF
.	TRBJ1-1	TRBV20-1	.	TGCAGTGCTAGACGAGGGGGGCCCTTTTTCTTT	CSARRGGPFFF
.	TRBJ2-5	TRBV5-1	TRBD1	TGCGCCAGCAGCTCTACAGGGGGCGGCGAGACCCAGTACTTC	CASSSTGGGETQYF
.	TRBJ1-2	TRBV10-1	.	TGCGCCAGCAGTGAGTCGATGTCGTCCCCCCATGGCTACACCTTC	CASSESMSSPHGYTF
.	TRBJ2-5	TRBV11-3	.	TGTGCCAGCAGCTTAGAGGGATGGGGTTCGGAGACCCAGTACTTC	CASSLEGWGSETQYF
.	TRBJ2-7	TRBV27	TRBD2	TGTGCCAGCACTCCGCACCTACGGGGACTAGCGGGAGGAGGGTACGAGCAGTACTTC	CASTPHLRGLAGGGYEQYF
.	TRBJ2-7	TRBV5-1	.	TGCGCCAGCAGCCCCCGGACAGGAGGGCCTAGTCACGAGCAGTACTTC	CASSPRTGGPSHEQYF
.	TRBJ1-1	TRBV5-6	.	TGTGCCAGCAGCTTTACCAGGGTAAGCACTGAAGCTTTCTTT	CASSFTRVSTEAFF
.	TRBJ2-4	TRBV14	TRBD1	TGTGCCAGCAGCCGATCCGGGACAGTAGCCAAAAACATTCAGTACTTC	CASSRSGTVAKNIQYF
.	TRBJ1-1	TRBV6-6	.	TGTGCCAGCAGCCCGCCGGGACGGAGGAACACTGAAGCTTTCTTT	CASSPPGRRNTEAFF
.	TRBJ2-2	TRBV6-1	TRBD1	TGTGCCAGCAGTGTAATAGGTTTACAGGGGAGGAACACCGGGGAGCTGTTTTTT	CASSVIGLQGRNTGELFF
.	TRBJ1-3	TRBV13	TRBD1	TGTGCCAGCAGCTCAGGGGGTCCTGGAAACACCATATATTTT	CASSSGGPGNTIYF
.	TRBJ1-2	TRBV15	.	TGTGCCACCAGCAGAGATCGGACAGCCTTGGGTGGCTACACCTTC	CATSRDRTALGGYTF
.	TRBJ2-5	TRBV19	.	TGTGCCACCAATCAGGGTCGGCAAGAGACCCAGTACTTC	CATNQGRQETQYF
.	TRBJ2-2	TRBV5-1	TRBD1	TGCGCCAGCAGCAACCTCGCCGGGACAGGGAAGGGGGAGCTGTTTTTT	CASSNLAGTGKGELFF
.	TRBJ1-2	TRBV18	TRBD1	TGTGCCAGCTCACCATCGGGGACAGGGGCCTATGGCTACACCTTC	CASSPSGTGAYGYTF
.	TRBJ1-1	TRBV29-1	.	TGCAGCGTTGAATTTTTGGGTTACGACACTGAAGCTTTCTTT	CSVEFLGYDTEAFF
.	TRBJ1-2	TRBV7-2	TRBD1	TGTGCCAGCAGCTTACCGGGACAGGACTACTATGGCTACACCTTC	CASSLPGQDYYGYTF
.	TRBJ1-1	TRBV2	TRBD1	TGTGCCAGCAGCGAAGGGGGACAGGGAAAGTACGCTTTCTTT	CASSEGGQGKYAFF
.	TRBJ2-7	TRBV14	.	TGTGCCAGCAGCCAAGATTGGGGCCCCCCGTGGGAGCAGTACTTC	CASSQDWGPPWEQYF
.	TRBJ2-5	TRBV6-5	.	TGTGCCAGCAGGTTTATGAGGGGGGATCAAGAGACCCAGTACTTC	CASRFMRGDQETQYF